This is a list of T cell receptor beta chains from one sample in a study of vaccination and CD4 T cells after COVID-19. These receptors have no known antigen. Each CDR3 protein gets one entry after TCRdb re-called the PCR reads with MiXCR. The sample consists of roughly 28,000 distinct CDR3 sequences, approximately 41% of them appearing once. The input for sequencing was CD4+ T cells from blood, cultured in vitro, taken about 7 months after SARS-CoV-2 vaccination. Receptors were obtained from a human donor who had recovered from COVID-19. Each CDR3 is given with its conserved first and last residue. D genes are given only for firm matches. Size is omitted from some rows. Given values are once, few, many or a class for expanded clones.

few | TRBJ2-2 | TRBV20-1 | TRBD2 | TGCAGTGCTACAAGACTAGCGGGAGAGATCGGGGAGCTGTTTTTT | CSATRLAGEIGELFF
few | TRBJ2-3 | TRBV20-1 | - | TGCAGTGCTAGAGCGGCCAGGTTCACAGATACGCAGTATTTT | CSARAARFTDTQYF
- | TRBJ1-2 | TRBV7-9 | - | TGTGCCAGCAGCCCGCTAGCGGGGGATCGCGGCTACACCTTC | CASSPLAGDRGYTF
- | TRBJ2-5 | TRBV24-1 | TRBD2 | TGTGCCACCAGCGACGGACTAGCGGTGCGGGAGACCCAGTACTTC | CATSDGLAVRETQYF
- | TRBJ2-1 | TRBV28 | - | TGTGCCAGCAGTTTATCAAACATGTTAGGGCGAGGGACTGGATCCTACAATGAGCAGTTCTTC | CASSLSNMLGRGTGSYNEQFF
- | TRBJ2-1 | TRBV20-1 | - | TGCAGTGCTCCTACCGGGGCGGGACCTGACTACAATGAGCAGTTCTTC | CSAPTGAGPDYNEQFF
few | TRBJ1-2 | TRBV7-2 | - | TGTGCCAGCAGCTTTGGCCCTCTTTTCTATGGCTACACCTTC | CASSFGPLFYGYTF
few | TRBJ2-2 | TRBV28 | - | TGTGCCAGCAGCTCATCCTACACCGGGGAGCTGTTTTTT | CASSSSYTGELFF
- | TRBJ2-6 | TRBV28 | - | TGTGCCAGCAGTTCACACCTAGGACCCCGCTCTGGGGCCAACGTCCTGACTTTC | CASSSHLGPRSGANVLTF
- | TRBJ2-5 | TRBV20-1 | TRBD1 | TGCAGTGCTCCGCAGACAGGGGAAGAGACCCAGTACTTC | CSAPQTGEETQYF